This paragraph reports one T cell receptor beta chain. In its sample, this clonotype was seen a few times. Its antigen is unknown. No qualities accompany the bases; no much larger clone lies one base away. Libraries were prepared through RACE. TCRdb shows the sequencer as NextSeq 500. During library preparation, unique molecular identifiers were attached to individual cDNA molecules so that TCRs could be counted in a quantitative, reproducible way. Both TCR alpha and TCR beta chains were sequenced from each blood RNA sample. The authors' pipeline ran thus. The median number of TCRs per sample was 95,638, ranging from about 20,000 to 750,000. V, J and CDR3 annotation of the TCR reads was carried out using the Decombinator software suite. For PS versus PT1 abundance plots, all samples were subsampled to the same number of TCRs (28,000). Expanded TCRs were defined as absent before sensitization and observed at least eight times at the 2-week time point. The public reads were quality trimmed at Q25 with fastp and then assembled into clones with MiXCR by TCRdb, keeping productive beta chains. Under each unique CDR3 protein, matching rows form one entry showing the most common genes and DNA. The V and J calls, along with clone size, are taken from TCRdb and not from the paper's own processing. For this sample there are roughly 200,000 distinct CDR3 sequences; about 20% appear just once. Approximately 6.7% of the sample rests with the top ten.

The data were obtained in a study of human T cells and chemical hapten exposure (dated by TCRdb to the early 2020s). In the study overall: For sensitization, 2% DPC in acetone was applied to a roughly 2 cm by roughly 2 cm area of upper inner arm skin. Weekly therapeutic DPC doses were additionally applied to the scalp of patients throughout the approximately 23-week study period. Patch testing was performed on the upper back with Finn chambers containing 0.01% DPC, and the patch tests were scored after 6 days according to International Contact Dermatitis Research Group standards. The mostly female patient cohort included alopecia areata with under or over 50% scalp involvement, alopecia totalis and alopecia universalis. The libraries were sequenced as a pool, and the TCR yield per sample differed mostly because of small variations in library volumes within the pool. The study tracked peripheral blood TCR repertoire changes in vivo during primary and secondary sensitization to the hapten diphenylcyclopropenone (DPC) in alopecia patients. Patient blood was sampled pre-sensitization (week 0) and at 2, 6 and about 24 weeks after DPC sensitization. Blood for TCR sequencing was provided by twenty-nine alopecia patients at one to four time points (pre-sensitization, 2, 6 and 24 weeks). Results and caveats for the whole study, not just this receptor: After repeated subsampling, changes were observed in the strength of the expansion versus patch-test correlation and in the threshold at which the correlation became significant. No change with DPC sensitization was found in the number of TCRs above 1 in 1000 frequency, and no evidence of global repertoire structure alterations was found. Significantly more large CDR3 similarity clusters were formed by expanded TCRs than by pre-sensitization or healthy control sets, consistent with antigen-driven responses. All patients had alopecia, a presumed autoimmune disease, so their immune response might differ from that of healthy individuals. A positive correlation was found between the number of PT1 expanded TCRs and patch test score, with significance reached at thresholds 8, 16 and 32 but not 4.

This specimen's time point label, per the study, means: patch test 1, 2 weeks after DPC sensitization. The treatment or condition label on this specimen signifies: therapeutic diphenylcyclopropenone sensitization with weekly scalp DPC. At every patch-test visit, the blood draw took place before the patch test was put on. Patients were eligible if aged 18 to 70, diagnosed with alopecia and judged suitable for DPC therapy, and pregnant patients were excluded. Total RNA was isolated from unfractionated whole blood collected in Tempus Blood RNA tubes. Counted from cysteine to phenylalanine, this CDR3 has 12 amino acids. The kept DNA is CDR3 alone, 36 bases in frame from the first base. The germline V gene (reference sequence) supplies CDR1 DFQATT and CDR2 SNEGSKA. Trimming takes 5 bases from V and 1 base from J, and the germline ends sit 8 bases apart.

The clonotype comes from a woman aged 45-65 years with alopecia areata. Some clones in this sample may be carry-over from other donors' samples. The sequencing here drew on whole blood, taken in connection with sensitization to the hapten diphenylcyclopropenone (DPC). The chain is assembled from TRBV20-1 and TRBJ1-1; there is no confident call for the D gene. Here the CDR3 is given as CSAARANTEAFF. DNA sequence: TGCAGTGCTGCACGGGCGAACACTGAAGCTTTCTTT.